The 32 T cell receptor beta chains below were found in one sample sequenced in a study of blood T cell repertoires in COVID-19. Libraries were prepared by immunoSEQ multiplex PCR; TCRdb keeps only in-frame clonotypes and omits some of them. The profile shows about 65,000 clones, over 80% of them singletons. Sequenced input: peripheral blood. The receptor source for this set is a human donor in a cohort sampled during active COVID-19.

The chain recombines TRBV4-1 with TRBJ2-1; TRBD2 matches 12 bases. V lost 6 bases, J lost 7 bases, and 13 bases stayed unmatched. The CDR3 has 17 amino acids. Germline CDR1 reads MGHRA; CDR2 reads YSYEKL. CDR3 sequence: CASRLLTSGGVGNEQFF. DNA of the CDR3: TGCGCCAGCAGGTTACTGACTAGCGGGGGTGTGGGGAATGAGCAGTTCTTC.

CDR3 residues: CASSISDRGWETQYF. The CDR3 nucleotides are TGTGCCAGTAGTATATCTGACAGGGGTTGGGAGACCCAGTACTTC. The chain joins TRBV19 to TRBJ2-5; 8 bases are a match to TRBD1. J was trimmed by 5 bases and V by 2 bases; bases with no gene match: 7. Germline V CDR1 and CDR2: LNHDA, SQIVND (reference sequence). This CDR3 is built from 15 residues.

The rearrangement joins TRBV5-6 to TRBJ2-7; D might be TRBD1 (6 bases). This CDR3 has 14 residues. With 6 bases removed from V and 4 bases from J, the gap between germline ends came to 17 bases. Germline lookup yields CDR1 SGHDT and CDR2 YYEEEE. CDR3 coding DNA: TGTGCCAGCACCTACCGTCAGGGGAAGTACGAGCAGTACTTC. Translated: CASTYRQGKYEQYF.

The rearrangement uses TRBV9 and TRBJ1-6; D is undetermined. This CDR3 comprises 15 residues. V was trimmed by 3 bases and J by 3 bases, leaving 10 bases between them. Germline CDR1 and CDR2: SGDLS and YYNGEE. The CDR3 region is CASSEQELYNSPLHF. The CDR3 DNA sequence: TGTGCCAGCAGCGAGCAGGAACTCTATAATTCACCCCTCCACTTT.

The chain links TRBV4-3 to TRBJ2-7; the D gene is possibly TRBD1 (5 bases). Trimming removed 1 base from V and 6 bases from J, with 16 bases in between. In germline, CDR1 is LGHNA, CDR2 YSLEER. This CDR3 region has 15 residues. The CDR3 coding sequence is TGCGCCAGCAGCCAAGTATTACAGGAAATGGTCGAGCAGTACTTC. Protein: CASSQVLQEMVEQYF.

The gene calls are TRBV28 and TRBJ2-2; possibly TRBD2 for D (6 bases). Germline CDR1 and CDR2: MDHEN and SYDVKM. Deletions cut 6 bases from V and 6 bases from J, with 17 bases between. The CDR3 runs to 15 residues. CDR3: CASRAFVGGSGELFF. CDR3 nucleotide sequence: TGTGCCAGCAGAGCTTTTGTGGGGGGATCCGGGGAGCTGTTTTTT.

The gene calls are TRBV28 and TRBJ2-1, with D perhaps matching TRBD1 (6 bases). Trimming cost V 5 bases and J 6 bases, with 14 bases left between them. The CDR3 sequence is 14 residues long. Germline assignment: CDR1 MDHEN and CDR2 SYDVKM. This CDR3 reads CASSRRDTLNEQFF. CDR3 DNA sequence: TGTGCCAGCAGTCGCCGGGACACACTCAATGAGCAGTTCTTC.

This rearrangement joins TRBV6-5 to TRBJ1-4; maybe TRBD1 (6 bases). CDR1 and CDR2 (germline): MNHEY, SVGAGI. The V and J ends lost 6 bases and 8 bases respectively, with 13 bases between them. The CDR3 covers 13 residues. CDR3 region: CASRRGSGEKLFF. In nucleotides, the CDR3 is TGTGCCAGCAGAAGGGGGTCAGGGGAAAAACTGTTTTTT.

The chain has TRBV2 and TRBJ1-4, with D uncertain. Germline values: CDR1 SNHLY, CDR2 FYNNEI. Trimming shortened V by 3 bases and J by 8 bases, and 7 bases separated the two germline ends. The CDR3 consists of 12 residues. The CDR3 coding sequence is TGTGCCAGCAGTGAGTACAGCGAAAAACTGTTTTTT. It specifies CASSEYSEKLFF. The variable domain in full, with the rest retrieved from reference TRBV2 and TRBJ1-4, is EPEVTQTPSHQVTQMGQEVILRCVPISNHLYFYWYRQILGQKVEFLVSFYNNEISEKSEIFDDQFSVERPDGSNFTLKIRSTKLEDSAMYFCASSEYSEKLFFGSGTQLSVL.

The rearrangement joins TRBV12-3 or TRBV12-4 to TRBJ2-7, with TRBD2 matching 7 bases. The CDR3 is made up of 13 amino acids. V shed 6 bases, J shed 3 bases, and the junction held 5 bases outside the gene matches. CDR3 residues: CASRRGGSYEQYF. CDR3 coding DNA: TGTGCCAGCAGACGGGGCGGGAGCTACGAGCAGTACTTC.

This chain connects TRBV6-5 to TRBJ1-1; tentatively, D is TRBD1 (5 bases). Looked up from germline, CDR1 is MNHEY and CDR2 is SVGAGI. This CDR3 region has 13 residues. V shed 2 bases and J shed 1 base, with 5 bases lying between them. CDR3 in amino acids: CASSYRGNTEAFF. The CDR3 nucleotides read TGTGCCAGCAGTTACAGGGGGAACACTGAAGCTTTCTTT.

Many counts were recorded for this clone. CDR3 bases: TGCGCCTACACAGGGCCTCGCCTAACTTGGAATCAGCCCCAGCATTTT. It codes for CAYTGPRLTWNQPQHF. The genes are TRBV10-1 and TRBJ1-5, with D perhaps matching TRBD1 (6 bases). Germline V gene sequence: CDR1 WNHNN, CDR2 SYGVQD (reference sequence). V was clipped by 11 bases and J by 4 bases, with 24 bases between them. The CDR3 spans 16 residues.

The chain recombines TRBV2 with TRBJ2-1; the match to TRBD2 covers 11 bases. The CDR3 totals 13 residues. The J segment lost 11 bases and the V segment lost 8 bases, leaving 8 bases of the junction unmatched. The germline V gene encodes CDR1 SNHLY and CDR2 FYNNEI. DNA of the CDR3: TGTGCCAGCCAGGAGGCTAGCGGGGGGCAGCAGTTCTTC. Its protein product is CASQEASGGQQFF.

This clone showed up just once. CDR3 DNA: TGTGCCAGTAGTATCCAACTCGGGGGATCGATGGATACGCAGTATTTT. Its protein product is CASSIQLGGSMDTQYF. J is TRBJ2-3 and V is TRBV19; weak D call: TRBD2 (6 bases). With 3 bases removed from V and 6 bases from J, the gap between germline ends came to 19 bases. CDR3 length: 16 residues. Germline V lookup: CDR1 LNHDA, CDR2 SQIVND (reference sequence).

The chain carries TRBV7-2 and TRBJ2-7; the match to TRBD2 covers 7 bases. The CDR3 covers 14 residues. The germline V gene has CDR1 SGHTA and CDR2 FQGNSA. J gave up 7 bases and V 1 base, and 7 bases lay outside the gene matches. CDR3 coding DNA: TGTGCCAGCAGCTTAGATCCGGATAGCGGGGAGCAGTACTTC. Protein: CASSLDPDSGEQYF.

The chain employs TRBV10-1 and TRBJ1-3; D remains ambiguous. V was clipped by 3 bases and J by 0 bases, with 6 bases between them. The CDR3 is 14 residues long. From germline, CDR1 is WNHNN and CDR2 SYGVQD (reference sequence). The CDR3: CASSEQSSGNTIYF. CDR3 nucleotides: TGCGCCAGCAGTGAACAGAGCTCTGGAAACACCATATATTTT.

The V and J genes are TRBV6-5 and TRBJ2-6; tentatively, D is TRBD2 (5 bases). Germline lookup yields CDR1 MNHEY and CDR2 SVGAGI. The CDR3 spans 13 residues. V was shortened by 6 bases and J by 3 bases, with 6 bases between the two germline ends. This CDR3 is CASSGGGANVLTF. Written as DNA, the CDR3 is TGTGCCAGCAGCGGAGGTGGGGCCAACGTCCTGACTTTC.

The rearrangement uses TRBV11-2 and TRBJ2-1, with 9 bases aligning to TRBD2. The CDR3 contains 17 residues. CDR1 is SGHAT, CDR2 FQNNGV, per germline. The V gene end was trimmed by 3 bases and the J gene end by 7 bases; junction bases not matched to a gene: 13. CDR3 sequence reads: CASSFPGLASGANEQFF. The DNA for the CDR3 is TGTGCCAGCAGCTTCCCGGGACTAGCCTCAGGGGCTAATGAGCAGTTCTTC.

A few counts support this clone. This chain uses TRBV5-1 with TRBJ1-2; 9 bases match TRBD1. V dropped 4 bases and J dropped 7; count of bases not matched to a gene: 11. Per germline, CDR1 SGHRS and CDR2 YFSETQ. The CDR3 has 15 amino acids. CDR3 amino acids: CASSDRTGEAGGYTF. CDR3 sequence (DNA): TGCGCCAGCAGCGACAGGACAGGGGAGGCTGGTGGCTACACCTTC. Full variable domain (rest looked up from reference TRBV5-1 and TRBJ1-2): KAGVTQTPRYLIKTRGQQVTLSCSPISGHRSVSWYQQTPGQGLQFLFEYFSETQRNKGNFPGRFSGRQFSNSRSEMNVSTLELGDSALYLCASSDRTGEAGGYTFGSGTRLTVV.

There are a few counts of this clone. An end of the junction differs from the germline gene, which may be a read error. This CDR3 reads CASSAGTGSTGELFF. DNA of the CDR3: TGTGCTAGCAGCGCCGGGACAGGGTCCACCGGGGAGCTGTTTTTT. The rearrangement links TRBV7-7 to TRBJ2-2; TRBD1 matches at 9 bases. Germline V gives CDR1 SSHAT, CDR2 FNYEAQ (reference sequence). This CDR3 contains 15 residues.

The gene calls are TRBV18 and TRBJ1-2; TRBD1 is a possible D gene (6 bases). This CDR3 region has 19 residues. V lost 5 bases, J lost 3 bases, and 28 bases lay in between. Per germline, CDR1 KGHSH and CDR2 LQKENI. The CDR3 protein is CASSARQGMDYLGDYGYTF. In DNA, the CDR3 is TGTGCCAGCTCAGCACGGCAGGGGATGGATTACTTAGGGGACTATGGCTACACCTTC. The whole variable domain, filled in from reference TRBV18 and TRBJ1-2, reads NAGVMQNPRHLVRRRGQEARLRCSPMKGHSHVYWYRQLPEEGLKFMVYLQKENIIDESGMPKERFSAEFPKEGPSILRIQQVVRGDSAAYFCASSARQGMDYLGDYGYTFGSGTRLTVV.

This clone showed up just once. The J gene is TRBJ2-1, the V gene TRBV7-3, with TRBD1 matching 10 bases. J was trimmed by 2 bases and V by 2 bases; bases with no gene match: 0. Per the germline V gene, CDR1 is SGHTA and CDR2 is FQGTGA. CDR3 size: 15 residues. CDR3 loop: CASSLDRGPYNEQFF. Here the CDR3 DNA reads TGTGCCAGCAGCTTAGACAGGGGGCCCTACAATGAGCAGTTCTTC.

This clone was counted a few times. The chain is built from TRBV2 and TRBJ2-5, with a weak D call TRBD2 (6 bases). CDR3 size: 15 residues. The V gene lost 6 bases and the J gene lost 5 bases, with 19 bases spanning the gap. Germline V gives CDR1 SNHLY, CDR2 FYNNEI. CDR3 DNA sequence: TGTGCCAGCAGCGAGACGGGAGCAGGGACGGAGACCCAGTACTTC. It translates to CASSETGAGTETQYF.

The chain links TRBV4-1 to TRBJ1-1; D is ambiguous. The CDR3 covers 15 residues. The germline CDR1 and CDR2 sequences are MGHRA and YSYEKL. The germline V and J ends were trimmed by 0 bases and 5 bases, with 13 bases remaining between them. CDR3 loop: CASSQDFPGWTEAFF. For the CDR3, the DNA is TGCGCCAGCAGCCAAGATTTTCCCGGGTGGACTGAAGCTTTCTTT.

The gene calls are TRBV19 and TRBJ2-4; 9 nucleotides agree with TRBD1. V lost 3 bases to trimming and J lost 7 bases; unmatched junction nucleotides: 4. From germline, CDR1 is LNHDA and CDR2 SQIVND (reference sequence). This CDR3 is 14 amino acids long. CDR3 sequence: CASSIWDRANIQYF. Written as DNA, the CDR3 is TGTGCCAGTAGTATCTGGGACAGGGCTAACATTCAGTACTTC. The variable domain in full, with the rest retrieved from reference TRBV19 and TRBJ2-4, is DGGITQSPKYLFRKEGQNVTLSCEQNLNHDAMYWYRQDPGQGLRLIYYSQIVNDFQKGDIAEGYSVSREKKESFPLTVTSAQKNPTAFYLCASSIWDRANIQYFGAGTRLSVL.

This chain joins TRBV5-1 and TRBJ1-2; D gene ambiguous. Germline V lookup: CDR1 SGHRS, CDR2 YFSETQ. Trimming stripped 2 bases from V and 4 bases from J, with 12 bases between. The length of the CDR3 is 14 residues. CDR3 amino acids: CASSFGEGGYGYTF. CDR3 bases: TGCGCCAGCAGCTTCGGTGAGGGAGGCTATGGCTACACCTTC.

The gene calls are TRBV6-5 and TRBJ1-6; a possible D gene is TRBD1 (5 bases). There are 16 residues in the CDR3. Looked up from germline, CDR1 is MNHEY and CDR2 is SVGAGI. The V gene lost 0 bases and the J gene lost 4 bases, with 10 bases spanning the gap. CDR3 region: CASSYSDTLYNSPLHF. The CDR3, as DNA: TGTGCCAGCAGTTACTCGGACACCTTGTATAATTCACCCCTCCACTTT.

The rearrangement links TRBV6-5 to TRBJ2-4, with no clear D. Germline V lookup: CDR1 MNHEY, CDR2 SVGAGI. The V end was cut by 6 bases, the J end by 6 bases, with 12 bases between. The CDR3 sequence is 13 residues long. The CDR3 region is CASRPPSRNIQYF. DNA of the CDR3: TGTGCCAGCAGGCCCCCATCTAGAAACATTCAGTACTTC.

The rearrangement joins TRBV5-1 to TRBJ2-5; D not certain. Trimming took 2 bases from V and 2 from J, leaving 4 bases between them. Germline lookup yields CDR1 SGHRS and CDR2 YFSETQ. This CDR3 comprises 12 residues. Here the CDR3 DNA reads TGCGCCAGCAGCTTTCAGCAAGAGACCCAGTACTTC. Translation: CASSFQQETQYF.

The chain recombines TRBV19 with TRBJ2-7, with D possibly matching TRBD1 (6 bases). The CDR3 loop spans 16 amino acids. Per the germline V gene, CDR1 is LNHDA and CDR2 is SQIVND (reference sequence). The germline V and J ends were trimmed by 8 bases and 0 bases, with 20 bases remaining between them. The CDR3 DNA sequence: TGTGCCAGTTCTAAGGTTCCGGGACAAAGCTCCTACGAGCAGTACTTC. Translating gives CASSKVPGQSSYEQYF.

This rearrangement joins TRBV9 to TRBJ1-2; D is uncertain. This CDR3 is 13 amino acids long. Germline V gene sequence: CDR1 SGDLS, CDR2 YYNGEE. V was clipped by 2 bases and J by 2 bases, with 7 bases between them. CDR3 in amino acids: CASSVRVNYGYTF. Here the CDR3 DNA reads TGTGCCAGCAGCGTGCGAGTAAACTATGGCTACACCTTC.

This clone has just one count. The V gene is TRBV28, the J gene TRBJ2-3; TRBD2 is a possible D gene (5 bases). This CDR3 spans 12 amino acids. From germline, CDR1 is MDHEN and CDR2 SYDVKM. Trimming removed 8 bases at V and 3 bases at J, with 9 bases between. The CDR3: CASQTGTDTQYF. DNA for the CDR3: TGTGCCAGCCAAACGGGGACAGATACGCAGTATTTT.